A single sample gave rise to the 21 T cell receptor beta chains below, sequenced in a study of post-analysis software for immune sequencing data. Every TCR beta cDNA library bore unique molecular identifiers. In TCRdb, the PCR reads were re-called with MiXCR into one record per CDR3 protein. The sample lists some 450,000 distinct CDR3 sequences, roughly 46% occurring once. Their antigen targets remain unknown. Overall study results and limits: TRBV5-6, TRBV5-1 and TRBV20-1 were among a handful of TRBV segments more frequent in patients than controls.

The sequenced material came from blood. Every receptor here comes from a girl between 10 and 17 years old with multiple sclerosis.

This chain joins TRBV12-3 or TRBV12-4 and TRBJ2-5, with a tentative D call TRBD1 (6 bases). V was pared by 1 base and J by 1 base, with 13 bases between. The length of the CDR3 is 16 residues. The chain's CDR3 is CASSLVPTGFQETQYF. As DNA, the CDR3 is TGTGCCAGCAGTTTAGTCCCGACAGGCTTCCAAGAGACCCAGTACTTC.

This clonotype has just a few counts. The chain couples TRBV29-1 to TRBJ2-1; D tentatively fits TRBD1 or TRBD2 (5 bases each). The CDR3 loop spans 14 amino acids. The germline CDR1 and CDR2 sequences are SQVTM and ANQGSEA. V was pared by 2 bases and J by 7 bases, with 15 bases between. In nucleotides, the CDR3 is TGCAGCGTTGAATGGTGGGGGTTAATGAATGAGCAGTTCTTC. Translated: CSVEWWGLMNEQFF.

The rearrangement links TRBV21-1 to TRBJ2-7. TRBV21-1 is classified as a pseudogene. There are 14 residues in the CDR3. Written as DNA, the CDR3 is TGTGCCAGCAGCAAAGTAATCCAGAACTACGAGCAGTACTTC. Protein product: CASSKVIQNYEQYF.

There are a few counts of this clonotype. This chain uses TRBV10-3 with TRBJ2-3; a weak D match, TRBD2 (6 bases). Trimming cost V 2 bases and J 4 bases, with 10 bases left between them. The CDR3 is 14 amino acids. CDR1 and CDR2 (germline): ENHRY, SYGVKD. This chain's CDR3 is CAISEKAGADTQYF. In DNA, the CDR3 is TGTGCCATCAGTGAGAAAGCGGGCGCAGATACGCAGTATTTT.

The V and J genes are TRBV7-9 and TRBJ2-7; D assignment may be TRBD1 or TRBD2 (5 bases each). Trimming pared 1 base from V and 12 bases from J, leaving 19 bases between. The CDR3 has 14 amino acids. Looked up from germline, CDR1 is SEHNR and CDR2 is FQNEAQ (reference sequence). CDR3 in DNA: TGTGCCAGCAGCTTAGGGACGGGGCTGCCGCAACTGTACTTC. It encodes CASSLGTGLPQLYF.

A few counts support this clonotype. The rearrangement links TRBV7-9 to TRBJ1-6, with TRBD1 matching over 8 bases. The germline CDR1 and CDR2 sequences are SEHNR and FQNEAQ (reference sequence). The CDR3 consists of 15 residues. V lost 7 bases and J lost 8; bases outside the gene matches: 10. The CDR3 region is CASTPCPGGDSPLHF. CDR3 sequence (DNA): TGTGCCAGCACCCCATGCCCAGGGGGCGATTCACCCCTCCACTTT.

The V and J genes are TRBV7-6 and TRBJ2-7, with D maybe TRBD2 (6 bases). This CDR3 is built from 18 residues. Trimming took off 0 bases at V and 4 bases at J, with 22 bases between the two ends. The germline V gene encodes CDR1 SGHVS and CDR2 FNYEAQ. DNA for the CDR3: TGTGCCAGCAGCTTAGCGGTCTGGCGGGAAGCGAATAGGTACGAGCAGTACTTC. Translating it yields CASSLAVWREANRYEQYF.

In its sample, this clonotype was seen a few times. The chain employs TRBV29-1 and TRBJ2-7; 9 positions match TRBD1. CDR1 and CDR2 (germline): SQVTM, ANQGSEA. This CDR3 contains 14 residues. The V gene end was trimmed by 3 bases and the J gene end by 6 bases; junction bases not matched to a gene: 9. CDR3 sequence: CSVETGQGMGEQYF. DNA of the CDR3: TGCAGCGTTGAGACCGGACAGGGGATGGGCGAGCAGTACTTC.

The chain has TRBV29-1 and TRBJ2-5, with 7 positions matching TRBD2. TRBJ2-7 matches the DNA end more closely, so the J call is doubtful. The CDR3 is made up of 13 amino acids. Germline CDR1 SQVTM, CDR2 ANQGSEA. CDR3 in amino acids: CSVEDSSGYEQYF. CDR3 nucleotides: TGCAGCGTTGAAGACTCTAGCGGCTACGAGCAGTACTTC.

A remark on this clonotype: Sequence at one end of the junction differs from germline and may be a read error. This chain uses TRBV29-1 with TRBJ1-1, with D uncertain. The germline V gene encodes CDR1 SQVTM and CDR2 ANQGSEA. CDR3 size: 11 residues. CDR3 coding DNA: TGCAGCGTCAGAACCATCACTGGAGCTTTCTTT. It encodes CSVRTITGAFF.

V usage is TRBV28 and J usage is TRBJ1-6, with TRBD1 identical over 7 bases. The V gene end was trimmed by 2 bases and the J gene end by 11 bases; junction bases not matched to a gene: 9. Germline CDR1 MDHEN, CDR2 SYDVKM. The CDR3 length is 15 residues. As DNA, the CDR3 is TGTGCCAGCAGTTTACAGGACAGGAGTCTCCCACCCCTCCACTTT. Its translation: CASSLQDRSLPPLHF.

The CDR3 region has the DNA TGTGCCAGCTCACCACCGGCCAACCAAGAGACCCAGTACTTC. Its protein is CASSPPANQETQYF. The chain carries TRBV18 and TRBJ2-5; D is unresolved. CDR1 and CDR2 from the germline V gene are KGHSH and LQKENI. This CDR3 has 14 residues. Between the trimmed V and J ends, which lost 0 bases and 0 bases, there was a span of 5 bases.

This chain connects TRBV3-1 to TRBJ1-5; the D gene is possibly TRBD1 (5 bases). Germline V gives CDR1 LGHDT, CDR2 YNNKEL (reference sequence). CDR3 length: 13 amino acids. V was pared by 3 bases and J by 6 bases, with 9 bases between. The CDR3 DNA follows: TGTGCCAGCAGCCAGGAGGGGACTCAGCCCCAGCATTTT. Protein sequence: CASSQEGTQPQHF. Using reference TRBV3-1 and TRBJ1-5 for the parts outside the CDR3, the full variable domain is DTAVSQTPKYLVTQMGNDKSIKCEQNLGHDTMYWYKQDSKKFLKIMFSYNNKELIINETVPNRFSPKSPDKAHLNLHINSLELGDSAVYFCASSQEGTQPQHFGDGTRLSIL.

This clonotype turned up a few times. The chain has TRBV24-1 and TRBJ2-1; TRBD2 agrees at 8 bases. Germline V gene sequence: CDR1 KGHDR, CDR2 SFDVKD. The CDR3 runs to 15 residues. V lost 5 bases, J lost 6 bases, and 8 bases stayed unmatched. In DNA, the CDR3 is TGTGCCACCAGTGGGCTGGGCGGGAGGAGCAATGAGCAGTTCTTC. As protein: CATSGLGGRSNEQFF.

This chain links TRBV20-1 with TRBJ2-5; D might be TRBD1 or TRBD2, each matching 5 bases. This CDR3 spans 13 amino acids. CDR1 and CDR2 (germline): DFQATT, SNEGSKA (reference sequence). Trimming removed 6 bases from V and 4 bases from J, with 15 bases in between. The CDR3 protein is CSAFPAGRETQYF. The CDR3 coding sequence is TGCAGTGCCTTCCCTGCAGGGAGAGAGACCCAGTACTTC.

The chain has TRBV20-1 and TRBJ2-3; D is perhaps TRBD1 (5 bases). The CDR3 has 14 residues. Trimming took off 3 bases at V and 0 bases at J, with 10 bases between the two ends. Germline assignment: CDR1 DFQATT and CDR2 SNEGSKA (reference sequence). CDR3 sequence: CSASQGLSTDTQYF. The CDR3, as DNA: TGCAGTGCTAGTCAGGGCCTTAGCACAGATACGCAGTATTTT.

The J gene is TRBJ2-7, the V gene TRBV12-3 or TRBV12-4; D gene unclear. Trimming stripped 6 bases from V and 2 bases from J, with 14 bases between. The CDR3 totals 14 residues. The CDR3: CASRRPGGAYEQYF. Here the CDR3 DNA reads TGTGCCAGCAGACGTCCAGGTGGAGCCTACGAGCAGTACTTC.

The rearrangement uses TRBV6-1 and TRBJ2-1; TRBD1 matches 11 bases. The CDR3 totals 15 residues. Germline assignment: CDR1 MNHNS and CDR2 SASEGT. J was trimmed by 5 bases and V by 5 bases; bases with no gene match: 5. This CDR3 reads CASSYGQGADNEQFF. The CDR3 DNA sequence: TGTGCCAGCAGTTATGGACAGGGGGCGGACAATGAGCAGTTCTTC.

This clonotype was counted a few times. The V call is TRBV6-6, the J call TRBJ2-7, with 8 bases matching TRBD1. V lost 2 bases to trimming and J lost 7 bases; unmatched junction nucleotides: 1. CDR3 length: 12 residues. The germline V gene encodes CDR1 MNHNY and CDR2 SVGAGI (reference sequence). The CDR3: CASSYDRGEQYF. Written as DNA, the CDR3 is TGTGCCAGCAGTTACGACAGGGGAGAGCAGTACTTC.

V is TRBV12-3 or TRBV12-4 and J is TRBJ1-2; 9 nucleotides align to TRBD1. V trimming: 6 bases; J trimming: 2 bases; junction bases outside the gene matches: 4. The CDR3 extends over 14 amino acids. DNA for the CDR3: TGTGCCAGCAGACAGGGGGCGCTGAACTATGGCTACACCTTC. It specifies CASRQGALNYGYTF.

This rearrangement joins TRBV5-1 to TRBJ1-1; D is ambiguous. Trimming pared 3 bases from V and 0 bases from J, leaving 15 bases between. Looked up from germline, CDR1 is SGHRS and CDR2 is YFSETQ. The CDR3 has 16 residues. The CDR3 DNA is TGCGCCAGCAGCTCACGGACGGCTCTTCTGAACACTGAAGCTTTCTTT. It yields the protein CASSSRTALLNTEAFF.